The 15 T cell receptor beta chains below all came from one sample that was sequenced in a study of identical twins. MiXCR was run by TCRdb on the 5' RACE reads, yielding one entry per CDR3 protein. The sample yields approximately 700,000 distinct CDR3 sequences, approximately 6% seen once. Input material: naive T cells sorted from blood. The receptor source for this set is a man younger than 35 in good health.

CDR3 nucleotides: TGTGCCACCAGCAGAGATAAAGTGGGAGAAGAGACCCAGTACTTC. Its translation: CATSRDKVGEETQYF. V is TRBV15 and J is TRBJ2-5; possibly TRBD2 for D (5 bases). Germline lookup yields CDR1 LNHNV and CDR2 YYDKDF (reference sequence). The CDR3 has 15 residues. Trimming removed 0 bases at V and 3 bases at J, with 11 bases between.

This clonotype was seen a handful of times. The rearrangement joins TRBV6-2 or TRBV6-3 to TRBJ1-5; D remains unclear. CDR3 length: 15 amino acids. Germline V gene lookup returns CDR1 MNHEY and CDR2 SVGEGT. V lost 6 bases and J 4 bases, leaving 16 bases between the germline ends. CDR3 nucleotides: TGTGCCAGCAGGCATCCCGAGCGGGGAAATCAGCCCCAGCATTTT. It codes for CASRHPERGNQPQHF.

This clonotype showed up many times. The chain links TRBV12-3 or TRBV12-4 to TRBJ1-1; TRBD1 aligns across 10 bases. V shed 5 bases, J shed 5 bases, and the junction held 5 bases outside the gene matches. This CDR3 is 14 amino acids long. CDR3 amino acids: CASSKTGGATEAFF. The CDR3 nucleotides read TGTGCCAGCAGTAAGACAGGGGGCGCAACTGAAGCTTTCTTT.

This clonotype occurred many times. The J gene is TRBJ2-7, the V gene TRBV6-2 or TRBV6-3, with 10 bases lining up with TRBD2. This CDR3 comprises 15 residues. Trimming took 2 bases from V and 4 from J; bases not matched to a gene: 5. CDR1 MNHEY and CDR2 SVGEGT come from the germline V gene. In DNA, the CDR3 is TGTGCCAGCAGTTACCGGACTAGCGGCATGTACGAGCAGTACTTC. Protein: CASSYRTSGMYEQYF.

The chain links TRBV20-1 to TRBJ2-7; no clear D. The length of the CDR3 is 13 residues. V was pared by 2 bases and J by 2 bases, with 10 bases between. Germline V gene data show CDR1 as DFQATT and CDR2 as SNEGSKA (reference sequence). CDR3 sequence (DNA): TGCAGTGCTAGATATCCACCTACCTACGAGCAGTACTTC. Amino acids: CSARYPPTYEQYF.

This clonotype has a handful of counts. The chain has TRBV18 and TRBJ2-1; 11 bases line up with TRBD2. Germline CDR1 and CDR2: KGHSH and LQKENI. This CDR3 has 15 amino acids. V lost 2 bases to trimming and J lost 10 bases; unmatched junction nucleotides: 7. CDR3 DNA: TGTGCCAGCTCACCAGGGACTAGCGGTCTGTGGGAGCAGTTCTTC. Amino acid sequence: CASSPGTSGLWEQFF. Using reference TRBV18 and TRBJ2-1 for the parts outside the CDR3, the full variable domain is NAGVMQNPRHLVRRRGQEARLRCSPMKGHSHVYWYRQLPEEGLKFMVYLQKENIIDESGMPKERFSAEFPKEGPSILRIQQVVRGDSAAYFCASSPGTSGLWEQFFGPGTRLTVL.

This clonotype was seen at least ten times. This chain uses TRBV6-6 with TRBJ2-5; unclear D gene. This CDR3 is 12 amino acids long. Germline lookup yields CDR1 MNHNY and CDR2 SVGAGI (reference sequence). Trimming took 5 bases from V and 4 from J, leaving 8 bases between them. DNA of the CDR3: TGTGCCAGCAGTCTCGATGCAGAGACCCAGTACTTC. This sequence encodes CASSLDAETQYF.

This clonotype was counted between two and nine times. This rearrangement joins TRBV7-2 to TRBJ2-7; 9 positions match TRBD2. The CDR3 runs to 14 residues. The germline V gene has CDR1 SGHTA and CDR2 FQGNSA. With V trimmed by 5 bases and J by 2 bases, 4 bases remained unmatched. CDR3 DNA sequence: TGTGCCAGCAGCCAGGGACTAGCCGCCTACGAGCAGTACTTC. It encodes CASSQGLAAYEQYF.

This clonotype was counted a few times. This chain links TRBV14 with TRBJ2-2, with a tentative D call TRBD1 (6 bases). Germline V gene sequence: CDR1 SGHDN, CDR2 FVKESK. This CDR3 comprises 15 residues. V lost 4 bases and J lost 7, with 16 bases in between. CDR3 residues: CASSLTQGLGGELFF. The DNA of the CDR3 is TGTGCCAGCAGCCTCACCCAGGGGCTGGGCGGGGAGCTGTTTTTT. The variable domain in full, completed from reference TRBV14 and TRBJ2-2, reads EAGVTQFPSHSVIEKGQTVTLRCDPISGHDNLYWYRRVMGKEIKFLLHFVKESKQDESGMPNNRFLAERTGGTYSTLKVQPAELEDSGVYFCASSLTQGLGGELFFGEGSRLTVL.

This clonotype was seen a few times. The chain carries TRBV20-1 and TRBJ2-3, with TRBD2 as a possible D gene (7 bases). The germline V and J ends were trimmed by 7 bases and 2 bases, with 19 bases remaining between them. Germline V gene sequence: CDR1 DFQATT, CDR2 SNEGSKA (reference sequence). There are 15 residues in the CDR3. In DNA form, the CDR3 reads TGCAGTGTCCCGAAAGGGGGGGCCCTCACAGATACGCAGTATTTT. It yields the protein CSVPKGGALTDTQYF.

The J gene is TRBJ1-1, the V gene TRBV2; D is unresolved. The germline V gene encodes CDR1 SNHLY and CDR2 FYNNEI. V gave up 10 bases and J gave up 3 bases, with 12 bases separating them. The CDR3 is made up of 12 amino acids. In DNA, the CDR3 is TGTGCCAACAGACGAGCGGACACTGAAGCTTTCTTT. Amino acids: CANRRADTEAFF.

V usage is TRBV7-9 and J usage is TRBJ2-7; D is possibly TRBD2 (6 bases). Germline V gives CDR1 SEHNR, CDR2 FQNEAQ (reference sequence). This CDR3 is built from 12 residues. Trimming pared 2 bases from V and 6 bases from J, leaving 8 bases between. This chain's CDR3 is CASSLLGGEQYV. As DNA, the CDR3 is TGTGCCAGCAGCTTATTGGGGGGCGAGCAGTACGTC.

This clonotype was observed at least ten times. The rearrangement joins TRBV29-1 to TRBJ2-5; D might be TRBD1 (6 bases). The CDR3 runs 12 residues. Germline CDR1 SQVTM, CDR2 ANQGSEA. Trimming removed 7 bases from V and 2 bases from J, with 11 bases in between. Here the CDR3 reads CSGEGVQETQYF. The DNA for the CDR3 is TGCAGCGGTGAGGGGGTTCAAGAGACCCAGTACTTC. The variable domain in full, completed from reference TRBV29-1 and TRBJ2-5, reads SAVISQKPSRDICQRGTSLTIQCQVDSQVTMMFWYRQQPGQSLTLIATANQGSEATYESGFVIDKFPISRPNLTFSTLTVSNMSPEDSSIYLCSGEGVQETQYFGPGTRLLVL.

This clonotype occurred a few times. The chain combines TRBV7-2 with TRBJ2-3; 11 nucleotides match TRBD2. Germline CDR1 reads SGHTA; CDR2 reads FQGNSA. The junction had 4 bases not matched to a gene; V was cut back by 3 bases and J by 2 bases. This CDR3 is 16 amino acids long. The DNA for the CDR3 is TGTGCCAGCAGCTTCGGGACTAGCGGAGTCACAGATACGCAGTATTTT. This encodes CASSFGTSGVTDTQYF. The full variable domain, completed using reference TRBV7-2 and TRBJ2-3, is GAGVSQSPSNKVTEKGKDVELRCDPISGHTALYWYRQSLGQGLEFLIYFQGNSAPDKSGLPSDRFSAERTGGSVSTLTIQRTQQEDSAVYLCASSFGTSGVTDTQYFGPGTRLTVL.

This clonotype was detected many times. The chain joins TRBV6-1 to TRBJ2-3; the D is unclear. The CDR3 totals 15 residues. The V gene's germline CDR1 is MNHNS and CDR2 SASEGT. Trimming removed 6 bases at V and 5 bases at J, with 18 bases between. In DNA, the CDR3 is TGTGCCAGCAGGTCTTCTCTTCCCCGCGGAGATACGCAGTATTTT. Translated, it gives CASRSSLPRGDTQYF.